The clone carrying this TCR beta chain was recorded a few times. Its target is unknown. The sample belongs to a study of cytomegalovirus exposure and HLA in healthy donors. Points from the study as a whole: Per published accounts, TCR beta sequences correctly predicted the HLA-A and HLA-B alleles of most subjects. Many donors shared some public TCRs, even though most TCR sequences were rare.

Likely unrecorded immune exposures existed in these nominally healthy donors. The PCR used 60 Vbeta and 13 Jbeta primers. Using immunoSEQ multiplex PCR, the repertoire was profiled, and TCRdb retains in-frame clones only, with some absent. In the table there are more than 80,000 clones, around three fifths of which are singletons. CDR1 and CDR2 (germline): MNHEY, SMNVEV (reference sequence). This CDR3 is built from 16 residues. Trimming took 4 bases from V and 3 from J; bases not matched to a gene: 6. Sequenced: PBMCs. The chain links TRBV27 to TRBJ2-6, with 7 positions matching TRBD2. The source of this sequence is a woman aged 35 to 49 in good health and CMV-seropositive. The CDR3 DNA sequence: TGTGCCAGCAGTTCTGCGGGAGTGTTTGGGGCCAACGTCCTGACTTTC. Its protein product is CASSSAGVFGANVLTF. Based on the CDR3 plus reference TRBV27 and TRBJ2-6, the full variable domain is EAQVTQNPRYLITVTGKKLTVTCSQNMNHEYMSWYRQDPGLGLRQIYYSMNVEVTDKGDVPEGYKVSRKEKRNFPLILESPSPNQTSLYFCASSSAGVFGANVLTFGAGSRLTVL.